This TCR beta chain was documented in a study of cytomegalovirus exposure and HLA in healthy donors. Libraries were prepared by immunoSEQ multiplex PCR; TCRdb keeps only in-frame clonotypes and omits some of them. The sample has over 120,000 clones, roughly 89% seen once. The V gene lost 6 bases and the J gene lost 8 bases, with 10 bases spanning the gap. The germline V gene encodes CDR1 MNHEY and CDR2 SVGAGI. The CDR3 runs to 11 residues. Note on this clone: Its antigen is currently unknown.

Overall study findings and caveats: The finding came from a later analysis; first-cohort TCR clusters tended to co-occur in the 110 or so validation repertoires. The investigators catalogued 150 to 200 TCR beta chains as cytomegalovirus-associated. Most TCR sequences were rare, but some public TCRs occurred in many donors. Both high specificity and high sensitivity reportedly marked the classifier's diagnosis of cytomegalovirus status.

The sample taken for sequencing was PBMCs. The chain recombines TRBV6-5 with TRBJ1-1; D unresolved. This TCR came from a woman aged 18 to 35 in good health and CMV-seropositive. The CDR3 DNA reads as TGTGCCAGCAGAAAGGAGGGAGAAGCTTTCTTT. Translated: CASRKEGEAFF.